This TCR beta chain came from a study of T cells in Graves' hyperthyroidism and ophthalmopathy. This CDR3 is 17 amino acids long. V was trimmed by 3 bases and J by 2 bases, leaving 20 bases between them. This clonotype showed up many times. Amplification yielded TCR beta CDR3 regions, with RNA transcripts as the source. An initial round of RT-PCR targeting the TCR CDR3 relied on the HTBI primer set. TCRdb recomputed calls from the multiplex PCR reads with MiXCR, one row per CDR3 protein. In the table there are more than 300,000 distinct CDR3 sequences, approximately 17% of which are singletons. The origin of this receptor is a woman between 25 and 40 years old with Graves' hyperthyroidism that later progressed to Graves' ophthalmopathy. Sequencing was performed on blood. This chain connects TRBV12-3 or TRBV12-4 to TRBJ2-7; perhaps TRBD2 as D (6 bases). CDR3 region: CASSLSVGGYRAYEQYF. The CDR3 coding sequence is TGTGCCAGCAGTTTGTCAGTTGGAGGGTATAGGGCCTACGAGCAGTACTTC.